The 6 T cell receptor beta chains below come from one sample, sequenced in a study of response to subunit inactivated influenza vaccine. Using its own MiXCR run on the RT-PCR reads, TCRdb lists one record per CDR3 protein. This sample yields hundreds of thousands of distinct CDR3 sequences, of which 15% to 18% are seen a single time; about 9.9% belongs to the top ten. This sample comprised PBMCs from blood, obtained 12 days after vaccination. These receptors all come from a man aged 50-59 years who received an inactivated influenza vaccine.

This clonotype was counted between two and nine times. The chain uses TRBV7-2 and TRBJ1-3; D unresolved. From germline, CDR1 is SGHTA and CDR2 FQGNSA. The CDR3 sequence is 12 residues long. V was pared by 5 bases and J by 5 bases, with 7 bases between. The CDR3 coding sequence is TGTGCCAGCAGCGCTGATAGAAACACCATATATTTT. It codes for CASSADRNTIYF.

This clonotype was counted a few times. The rearrangement uses TRBV19 and TRBJ1-1; D gene unclear. V dropped 4 bases and J dropped 3 bases, with 9 bases sitting between them. CDR1 and CDR2 from the germline V gene are LNHDA and SQIVND (reference sequence). The CDR3 length is 13 residues. Written as DNA, the CDR3 is TGTGCCAGTAGTACCACCGGGCACACTGAAGCTTTCTTT. It is translated as CASSTTGHTEAFF.

This clonotype came up a few times. For the CDR3, the DNA is TGTGCCAGCAGTGTAGGGCGGACTAATTCACCCCTCCACTTT. Amino acids: CASSVGRTNSPLHF. The V gene is TRBV2, the J gene TRBJ1-6, with D uncertain. CDR1 and CDR2 (germline): SNHLY, FYNNEI. The CDR3 has 14 amino acids. Trimming stripped 4 bases from V and 6 bases from J, with 10 bases between.

In this sample, this clonotype turned up a few times. J is TRBJ2-1 and V is TRBV11-3; D remains ambiguous. The V end was cut by 2 bases, the J end by 8 bases, with 10 bases between. There are 13 residues in the CDR3. Germline assignment: CDR1 SGHNT and CDR2 YENEEA. The DNA of the CDR3 is TGTGCCAGCAGCTTACCGGGTCGGGATGAGCAGTTCTTC. Protein product: CASSLPGRDEQFF.

The chain is built from TRBV20-1 and TRBJ2-7, with 8 bases aligning to TRBD1. In germline, CDR1 is DFQATT, CDR2 SNEGSKA (reference sequence). The CDR3 is 14 residues long. Germline trimming cut 4 bases from V and 1 base from J; bases unmatched to any gene: 6. As DNA, the CDR3 is TGCAGTGCTACAGCCGGGACAGGATCCTACGAGCAGTACTTC. Amino acids: CSATAGTGSYEQYF.

This clonotype was observed a single time. The chain carries TRBV9 and TRBJ2-1, with a possible D match to TRBD2 (6 bases). The germline V gene has CDR1 SGDLS and CDR2 YYNGEE. The ends were cut back, 4 bases at V and 6 bases at J, with 20 bases in the middle. This CDR3 has 16 amino acids. The CDR3, as DNA: TGTGCCAGCAGCACCCGAGGGCCTAGCGCTAGCAATGAGCAGTTCTTC. It encodes CASSTRGPSASNEQFF.